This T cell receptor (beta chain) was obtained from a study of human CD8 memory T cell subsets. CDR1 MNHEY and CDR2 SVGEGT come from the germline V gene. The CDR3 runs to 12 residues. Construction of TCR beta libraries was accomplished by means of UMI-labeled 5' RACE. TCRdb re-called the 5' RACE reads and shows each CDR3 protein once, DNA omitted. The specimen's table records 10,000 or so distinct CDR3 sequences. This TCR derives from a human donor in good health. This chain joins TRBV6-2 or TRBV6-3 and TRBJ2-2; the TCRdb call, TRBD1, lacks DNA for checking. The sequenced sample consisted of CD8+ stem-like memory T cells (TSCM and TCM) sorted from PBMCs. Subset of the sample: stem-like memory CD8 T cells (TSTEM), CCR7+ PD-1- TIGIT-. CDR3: CAIKGGAGELFF.